This T cell receptor (beta chain) comes out of a study of shared clonotypes between healthy human individuals. Whole-study findings and limits: Non-shared clonotypes had lower generation probabilities than clonotypes shared by all four sorted-subset donors.

This clone was recorded a few times. Its antigen is currently unknown. The DNA input per sorted-subset replicate PCR was 200 ng, corresponding to some 27,000 T cell genomes. The protocol was immunoSEQ multiplex PCR, while the TCRdb copy is restricted to in-frame clones and leaves out a portion. The sample includes fewer than 800,000 clones, around 90% of them seen just once. Terminally differentiated effector memory CD45RA+ cells were excluded from the naive CD8 cells, which were CD45RO-negative and positively selected for CCR7. Input material: naive CD8+ T cells sorted from blood. This clonotype was obtained from a man aged 25-45 years in good health.

CDR3 amino acids: CASRAVSDTEAFF. The CDR3 region has the DNA TGTGCCAGCAGAGCGGTTTCGGACACTGAAGCTTTCTTT. The chain recombines TRBV6-5 with TRBJ1-1; no clear D. Between the trimmed V and J ends, which lost 6 bases and 3 bases, there was a span of 11 bases. This CDR3 region has 13 residues. The germline V gene encodes CDR1 MNHEY and CDR2 SVGAGI.